This T cell receptor (beta chain) was profiled in a study of blood T cell repertoires in COVID-19. Per the original data handling: Amplification of reference gene primers was used by the study to estimate nucleated cell counts. Using immunoSEQ multiplex PCR, the repertoire was profiled, and TCRdb retains in-frame clones only, with some absent. V, J and clone size were drawn from that table, and D and trimming were deduced from the DNA. Here the sample spans about 120,000 clones, roughly 80% being singletons. Germline trimming cut 5 bases from V and 1 base from J; bases unmatched to any gene: 8. Germline CDR1 is LNHDA and CDR2 is SQIVND (reference sequence). The CDR3 has 16 amino acids.

The sample consisted of peripheral blood. This TCR came from a human donor in a cohort sampled during active COVID-19. The chain uses TRBV19 and TRBJ2-7; 10 nucleotides line up with TRBD1. This CDR3 is CASSRDRGGRSYEQYF. CDR3 in DNA: TGTGCCAGTAGTCGGGACAGGGGAGGAAGGTCCTACGAGCAGTACTTC.